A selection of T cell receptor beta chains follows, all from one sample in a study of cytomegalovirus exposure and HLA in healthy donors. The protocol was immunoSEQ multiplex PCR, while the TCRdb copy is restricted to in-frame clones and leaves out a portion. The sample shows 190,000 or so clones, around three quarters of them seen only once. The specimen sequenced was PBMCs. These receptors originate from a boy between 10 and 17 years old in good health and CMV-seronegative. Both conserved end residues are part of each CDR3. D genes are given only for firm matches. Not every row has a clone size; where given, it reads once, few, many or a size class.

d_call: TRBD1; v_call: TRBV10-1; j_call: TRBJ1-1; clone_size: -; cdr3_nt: TGCGCCAGCAGCGAGGACAGGGCGGACACTGAAGCTTTCTTT; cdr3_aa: CASSEDRADTEAFF
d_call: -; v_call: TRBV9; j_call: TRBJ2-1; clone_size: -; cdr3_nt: TGTGCCAGCAGCGTAAGAGACACCCATGATGAGCAGTTCTTC; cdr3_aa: CASSVRDTHDEQFF
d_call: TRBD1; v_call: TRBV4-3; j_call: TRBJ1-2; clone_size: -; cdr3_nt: TGCGCCAGCAGCCAAGGCCTCGGACAGGGAAAAAAGGACTATGGCTACACCTTC; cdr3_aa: CASSQGLGQGKKDYGYTF
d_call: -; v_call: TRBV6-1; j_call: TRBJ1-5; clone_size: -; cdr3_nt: TGTGCCAGCAGAGACACAGGGCTTAGCAATCAGCCCCAGCATTTT; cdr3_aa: CASRDTGLSNQPQHF
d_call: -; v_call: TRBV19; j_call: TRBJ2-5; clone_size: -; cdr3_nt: TGTGCCAGTAGTTCAGGGAGGTTGGAGACCCAGTACTTC; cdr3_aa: CASSSGRLETQYF
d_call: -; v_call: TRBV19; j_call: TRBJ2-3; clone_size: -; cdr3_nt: TGTGCCAGTAGTGCGGGGGACATACGTATTGATACGCAGTATTTT; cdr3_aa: CASSAGDIRIDTQYF
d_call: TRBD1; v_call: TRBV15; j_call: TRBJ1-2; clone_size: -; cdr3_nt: TGTGCCACCAGCAAGATAATAGGGGGCAGTTATGGCTACACCTTC; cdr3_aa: CATSKIIGGSYGYTF
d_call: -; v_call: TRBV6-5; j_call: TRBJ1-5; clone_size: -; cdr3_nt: TGTGCCAGCAGTTATTATAGAAATCAGCCCCAGCATTTT; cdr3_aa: CASSYYRNQPQHF
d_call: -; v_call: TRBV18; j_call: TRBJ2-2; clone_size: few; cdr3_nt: TGTGCCAGCTCACCCCAGGGGACGGTGAACACCGGGGAGCTGTTTTTT; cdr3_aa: CASSPQGTVNTGELFF
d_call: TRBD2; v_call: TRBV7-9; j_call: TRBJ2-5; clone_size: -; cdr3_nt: TGTTCCAGCAGCCCCGGGCTAGCGGGGTTAGAAGAGACCCAGTACTTC; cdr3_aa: CSSSPGLAGLEETQYF
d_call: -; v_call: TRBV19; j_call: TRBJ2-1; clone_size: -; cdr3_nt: TGTGCCAGTAGTACCGCCGACAGGCCCAATGAGCAGTTCTTC; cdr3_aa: CASSTADRPNEQFF
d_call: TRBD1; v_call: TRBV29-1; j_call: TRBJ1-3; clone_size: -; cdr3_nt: TGCAGCGCCTCGGGACAGGGGGCGGGAAACACCATATATTTT; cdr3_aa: CSASGQGAGNTIYF
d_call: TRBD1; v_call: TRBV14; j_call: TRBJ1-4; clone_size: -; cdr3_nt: TGTGCCAGCAGCCAAGGGACAGGGAATGAAAAACTGTTTTTT; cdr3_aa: CASSQGTGNEKLFF
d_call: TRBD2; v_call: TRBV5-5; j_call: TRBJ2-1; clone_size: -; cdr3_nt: TGTGCCAGCAGCTTGTTCCGCGGGGGGGTGGAGTTCTTC; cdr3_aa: CASSLFRGGVEFF
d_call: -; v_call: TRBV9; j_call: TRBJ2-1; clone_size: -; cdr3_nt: TGTGCCAGCAGCGTAGGTAGGTACAGCTCCTACAATGAGCAGTTCTTC; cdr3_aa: CASSVGRYSSYNEQFF
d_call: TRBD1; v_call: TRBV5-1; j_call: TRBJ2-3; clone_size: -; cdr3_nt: TGCGCCAGCACACTAAGGGACAGGGAAGGAGATACGCAGTATTTT; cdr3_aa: CASTLRDREGDTQYF
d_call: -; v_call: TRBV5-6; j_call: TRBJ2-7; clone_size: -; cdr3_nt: TGTGCCAGCAGCCGTGGCAGGGGCGAGCAGTACTTC; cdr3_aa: CASSRGRGEQYF
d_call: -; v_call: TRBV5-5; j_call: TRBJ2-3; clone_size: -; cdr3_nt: TGTGCCAGCAGCTACAGGGTCACAGATACGCAGTATTTT; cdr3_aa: CASSYRVTDTQYF
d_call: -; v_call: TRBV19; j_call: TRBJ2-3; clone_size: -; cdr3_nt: TGTGCCAGTAGTCCCCGGGGGAGGACAGATACGCAGTATTTT; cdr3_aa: CASSPRGRTDTQYF
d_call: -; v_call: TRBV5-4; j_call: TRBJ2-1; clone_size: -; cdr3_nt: TGTGCCAGCAGCTTGGCGGACAGCCTAGAGCAGTTCTTC; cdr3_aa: CASSLADSLEQFF
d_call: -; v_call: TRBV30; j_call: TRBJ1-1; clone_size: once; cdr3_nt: TGTGCCTGGAGGAAAGGAGGAACTGAAGCTTTCTTT; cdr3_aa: CAWRKGGTEAFF
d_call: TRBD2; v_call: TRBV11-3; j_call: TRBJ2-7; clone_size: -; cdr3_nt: TGTGCCAGCAGCTTCCTCGGACTAGCGGTCTCCTACGAGCAGTACTTC; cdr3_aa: CASSFLGLAVSYEQYF
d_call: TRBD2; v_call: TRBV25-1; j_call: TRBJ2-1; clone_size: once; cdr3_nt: TGTGCCAGCAGCTCAACTAGCGGGACTTACAATGAGCAGTTCTTC; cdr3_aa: CASSSTSGTYNEQFF
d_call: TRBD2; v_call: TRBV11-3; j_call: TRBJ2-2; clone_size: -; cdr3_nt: TGTGCCAGCAGCCCGGGGGGGCACGGGGAGCTGTTTTTT; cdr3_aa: CASSPGGHGELFF
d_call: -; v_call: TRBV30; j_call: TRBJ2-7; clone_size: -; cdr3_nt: TGTGCCTGGAGTAGATGGAGGGACGAGCAGTACTTC; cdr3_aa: CAWSRWRDEQYF
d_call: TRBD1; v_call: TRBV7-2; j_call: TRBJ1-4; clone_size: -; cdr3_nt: TGTGCCAGCAGCCCGCAGGGGGAGAGCGAAAAACTGTTTTTT; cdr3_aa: CASSPQGESEKLFF
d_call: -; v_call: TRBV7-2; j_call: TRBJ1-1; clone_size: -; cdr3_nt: TGTGCCAGCCCTAAACCCGGACAGCCCGAAGCTTTCTTT; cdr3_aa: CASPKPGQPEAFF
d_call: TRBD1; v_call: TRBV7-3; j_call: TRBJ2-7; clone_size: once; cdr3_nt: TGTGCCAGCAGCGAGGGCGGACAGGGCTACGAGCAGTACTTC; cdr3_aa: CASSEGGQGYEQYF
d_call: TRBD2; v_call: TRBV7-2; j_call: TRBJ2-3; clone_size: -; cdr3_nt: TGTGCCAGCAGGCGAAAACCCGGGACTAGCGGAACTAGCACAGATACGCAGTATTTT; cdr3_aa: CASRRKPGTSGTSTDTQYF
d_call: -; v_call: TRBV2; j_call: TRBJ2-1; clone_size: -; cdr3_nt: TGTGCCAGCAGTGAAGCAACCCCTGGAGGGGACAATGAGCAGTTCTTC; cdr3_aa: CASSEATPGGDNEQFF
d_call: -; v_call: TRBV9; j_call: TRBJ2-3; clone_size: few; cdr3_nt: TGTGCCAGCAGCACCTCCCGGAGAACAGGGACCACAGATACGCAGTATTTT; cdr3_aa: CASSTSRRTGTTDTQYF
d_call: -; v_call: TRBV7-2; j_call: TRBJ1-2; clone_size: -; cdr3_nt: TGTGCCAGCAGTTCGACTACAGGGAGCTATGGCTACACCTTC; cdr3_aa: CASSSTTGSYGYTF
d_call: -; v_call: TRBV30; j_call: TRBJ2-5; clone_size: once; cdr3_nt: TGTGCCTGGAATGGTGGGGGCGTGGAGACCCAGTACTTC; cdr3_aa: CAWNGGGVETQYF
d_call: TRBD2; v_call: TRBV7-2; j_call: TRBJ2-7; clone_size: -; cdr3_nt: TGTGCCAGCAGCTTGGGTAGCGGGAGAAGGGTCTACGAGCAGTACTTC; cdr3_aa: CASSLGSGRRVYEQYF
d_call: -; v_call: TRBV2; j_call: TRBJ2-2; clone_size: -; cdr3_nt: TGTGCCAGCAGACGGGTGAACACCGGGGAGCTGTTTTTT; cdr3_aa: CASRRVNTGELFF
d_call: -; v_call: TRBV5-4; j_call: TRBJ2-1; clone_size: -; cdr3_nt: TGTGCCAGCAGCTTGATCAGGGGTAATGAGCAGTTCTTC; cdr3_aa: CASSLIRGNEQFF
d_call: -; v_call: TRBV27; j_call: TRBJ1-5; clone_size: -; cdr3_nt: TGTGCCAGCAGTTCAAGCGGGGGCAATCAGCCCCAGCATTTT; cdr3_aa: CASSSSGGNQPQHF
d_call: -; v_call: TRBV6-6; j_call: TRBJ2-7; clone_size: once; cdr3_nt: TGTGCCAGCAGCCCTCGGGACTTTCACGAGCAGTACTTC; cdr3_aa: CASSPRDFHEQYF
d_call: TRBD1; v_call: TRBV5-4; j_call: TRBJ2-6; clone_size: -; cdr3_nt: TGTGCCAGCAGCTCGGACAGGAGCTTTTCTGGGGCCAACGTCCTGACTTTC; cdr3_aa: CASSSDRSFSGANVLTF
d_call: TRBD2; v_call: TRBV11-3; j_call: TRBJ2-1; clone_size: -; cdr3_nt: TGTGCCAGCAGCTTAGACCCGGGACTAGCGGGGGGCTCTGAGCAGTTCTTC; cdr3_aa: CASSLDPGLAGGSEQFF
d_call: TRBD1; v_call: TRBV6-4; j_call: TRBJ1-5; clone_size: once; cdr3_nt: TGTGCCAGCAGTGACTCCGGGACAGGGAATCAGCCCCAGCATTTT; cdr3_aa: CASSDSGTGNQPQHF
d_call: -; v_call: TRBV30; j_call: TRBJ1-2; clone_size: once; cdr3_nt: TGTGCCTGGAGTCGCCGCTGGCAGGGGTATAACGGCTACACCTTC; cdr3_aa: CAWSRRWQGYNGYTF
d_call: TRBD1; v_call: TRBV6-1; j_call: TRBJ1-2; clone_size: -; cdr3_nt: TGTGCCAGCAGTGGTGACAGGGATGGCTACACCTTC; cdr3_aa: CASSGDRDGYTF
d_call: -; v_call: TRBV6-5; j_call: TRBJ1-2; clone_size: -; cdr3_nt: TGTGCCAGCAGGAGGACATCAGGGGCTAACTATGGCTACACCTTC; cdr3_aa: CASRRTSGANYGYTF
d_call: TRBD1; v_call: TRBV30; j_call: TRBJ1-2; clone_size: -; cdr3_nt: TGTGCCGACGTAGGGGGCAGATTC; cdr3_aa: CADVGGRF
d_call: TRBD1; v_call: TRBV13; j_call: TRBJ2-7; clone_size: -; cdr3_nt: TGTGCCAGCAGCCCTATAGGGACAGGGGACCACGAGCAGTACTTC; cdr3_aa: CASSPIGTGDHEQYF
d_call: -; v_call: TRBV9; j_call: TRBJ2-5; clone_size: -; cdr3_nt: TGTGCCAGCAGCGTTTATGGGGGGAGGGAGACCCAGTACTTC; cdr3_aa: CASSVYGGRETQYF
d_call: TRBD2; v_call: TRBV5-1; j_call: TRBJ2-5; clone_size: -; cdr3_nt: TGCGCCAGCAGCCTCGGACTAGCGGGGCAATTACAAGAGACCCAGTACTTC; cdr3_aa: CASSLGLAGQLQETQYF
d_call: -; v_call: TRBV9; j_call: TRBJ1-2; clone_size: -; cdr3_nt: TGTGCCAGCAGCGTAATGGTAGGGGTGGTGTCGGGCTACACCTTC; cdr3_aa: CASSVMVGVVSGYTF
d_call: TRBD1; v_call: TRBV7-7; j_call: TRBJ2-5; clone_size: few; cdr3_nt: TGTGCTAGCAGCTTAGGGGCCGGCCGGGACAGACAAGAGACCCAGTACTTC; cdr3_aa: CASSLGAGRDRQETQYF
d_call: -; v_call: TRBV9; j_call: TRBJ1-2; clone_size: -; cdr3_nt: TGTGCCAGCACCCCAGGGGATTCGAGTGGCTACACCTTC; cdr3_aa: CASTPGDSSGYTF
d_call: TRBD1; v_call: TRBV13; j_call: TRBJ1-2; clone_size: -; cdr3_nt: TGTGCCAGCAGCCGTGGACAGGGAAAGTATGGCTACACCTTC; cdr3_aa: CASSRGQGKYGYTF
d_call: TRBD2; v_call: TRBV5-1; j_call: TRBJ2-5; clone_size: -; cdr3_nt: TGCGCCAGCAATAGCGGGGGTCCCCAAGAGCCCCAGTACTTC; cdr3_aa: CASNSGGPQEPQYF
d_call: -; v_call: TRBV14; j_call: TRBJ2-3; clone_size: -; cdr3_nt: TGTGCCAGCAGCCAGAAAGGTTGGGCCACAGATACGCAGTATTTT; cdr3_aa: CASSQKGWATDTQYF
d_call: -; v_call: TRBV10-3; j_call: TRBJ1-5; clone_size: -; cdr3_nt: TGTGCCATCAGTGGTTACGGAGATCAGCCCCAGCATTTT; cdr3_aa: CAISGYGDQPQHF
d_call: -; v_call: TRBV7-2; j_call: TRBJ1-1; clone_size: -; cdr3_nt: TGTGCCAGCAGCTCCCCGGGCAGAGGGACTGAAGCTTTCTTT; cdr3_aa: CASSSPGRGTEAFF
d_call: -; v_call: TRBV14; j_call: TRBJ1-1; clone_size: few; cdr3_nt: TGTGCCAGCAGCCCTACAGGGTACACTGAAGCTTTCTTT; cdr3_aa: CASSPTGYTEAFF
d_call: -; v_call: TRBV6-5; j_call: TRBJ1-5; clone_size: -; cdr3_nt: TGTGCCAGCAGCCGAGGGGGGGCAAGCCAGCCCCAGCATTTT; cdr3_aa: CASSRGGASQPQHF
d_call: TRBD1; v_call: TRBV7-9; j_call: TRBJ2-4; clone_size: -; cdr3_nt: TGTGCCAGCAGCCCCGGGACAGGGCCGGAACTAAACATTCAGTACTTC; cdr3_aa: CASSPGTGPELNIQYF
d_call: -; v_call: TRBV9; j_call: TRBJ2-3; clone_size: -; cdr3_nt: TGTGCCAGCAGCGTCACTAGCACAGATACGCAGTATTTT; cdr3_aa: CASSVTSTDTQYF